This T cell receptor (beta chain) was retrieved from a study of T cell responses to AZD1222 COVID-19 vaccine. Study observations and caveats: The donor cohort was predominantly white British with a female majority, and clonal diversity may have been underestimated. Targets within unmutated variant regions were reportedly found for nearly half of spike-specific TCRs.

Points on this clone: The target antigen is unknown.

Repertoires were generated with immunoSEQ multiplex PCR, while TCRdb's copy carries only in-frame clones and drops some. This table holds about 150,000 clones, roughly 90% found once. The receptor was derived from an adult in good health. This specimen consisted of peripheral blood, obtained on day 0 of AZD1222 vaccination.

This CDR3 reads CASSLSSPPYEQYF. For the CDR3, the DNA is TGTGCCAGCAGTTTAAGCTCGCCCCCCTACGAGCAGTACTTC. V gene TRBV28 combines with J gene TRBJ2-7; no firm D call. The V and J ends lost 2 bases and 2 bases respectively, with 10 bases between them. The CDR3 has 14 amino acids. CDR1 and CDR2 (germline): MDHEN, SYDVKM.